The rows below give T cell receptor beta chains drawn from one sample of a study of blood T cell repertoires in COVID-19. Clones were sequenced by immunoSEQ multiplex PCR, and TCRdb holds only the in-frame ones, with some missing. The data contain fewer than 350,000 clones, around 86% of them singletons. Sequencing was performed on PBMCs or T cells enriched from blood (not recorded which). The receptors originated from a man aged 55 to 69 who had recovered from COVID-19. Both conserved end residues are part of each CDR3. D genes are given only for firm matches. Clone size appears in some rows only: once, few, many, or a class for an expanded clone.

>TRBJ2-7|-|TRBV10-2|-
CASSEWQGPAYEQYF
TGCGCCAGCAGTGAATGGCAGGGGCCCGCCTACGAGCAGTACTTC
>TRBJ1-5|-|TRBV30|few
CAWSPPGDQPQHF
TGTGCCTGGAGTCCCCCGGGTGATCAGCCCCAGCATTTT
>TRBJ1-4|TRBD1|TRBV12-3/TRBV12-4|-
CATRTGVGEKLFF
TGTGCCACCCGGACAGGGGTTGGGGAAAAACTGTTTTTT
>TRBJ2-7|TRBD1|TRBV11-2|once
CASSSQRVRQGVNEQYF
TGTGCCAGCAGCTCCCAGAGGGTACGACAGGGGGTCAACGAGCAGTACTTC
>TRBJ1-1|TRBD1|TRBV24-1|-
CATSDSRGRLTEAFF
TGTGCCACCAGTGATTCCAGGGGGCGCCTCACTGAAGCTTTCTTT
>TRBJ2-1|TRBD2|TRBV27|-
CASSFAAGETYNEQFF
TGTGCCAGCAGTTTCGCCGCGGGGGAAACCTACAATGAGCAGTTCTTC
>TRBJ1-5|-|TRBV6-2/TRBV6-3|-
CASSYLQGSNQPQHF
TGTGCCAGCAGTTACCTACAGGGTAGCAATCAGCCCCAGCATTTT
>TRBJ2-1|TRBD1|TRBV3-1/TRBV3-2|-
CASSQGTGGNEQFF
TGTGCCAGCAGCCAGGGGACAGGGGGAAATGAGCAGTTCTTC
>TRBJ1-1|TRBD1|TRBV19|once
CASSMNRGILNTEAFF
TGTGCCAGTAGTATGAACAGGGGAATCCTTAACACTGAAGCTTTCTTT
>TRBJ1-2|-|TRBV2|-
CASSDDRSGYLTF
TGTGCCAGCAGTGATGACAGATCAGGCTACTTAACCTTC
>TRBJ2-7|TRBD2|TRBV15|-
CATSTTSGSYEQYF
TGTGCCACCAGCACGACTAGCGGGAGCTACGAGCAGTACTTC
>TRBJ2-3|TRBD2|TRBV28|-
CASSLLAGGPDTQYF
TGTGCCAGCAGTTTACTAGCGGGAGGTCCAGATACGCAGTATTTT
>TRBJ1-5|-|TRBV5-1|once
CASSLQGGNQPQHF
TGCGCCAGCAGCCTACAGGGAGGGAATCAGCCCCAGCATTTT
>TRBJ2-3|TRBD1|TRBV11-2|-
CASSLLQGATDTQYF
TGTGCCAGCAGCTTACTACAGGGGGCCACAGATACGCAGTATTTT
>TRBJ1-2|-|TRBV6-4|-
CASSDPGYGYTF
TGTGCCAGCAGTGACCCAGGCTATGGCTACACCTTC
>TRBJ2-6|-|TRBV5-1|-
CASSPPGGANVLTF
TGCGCCAGCAGCCCCCCGGGGGGGGCCAACGTCCTGACTTTC
>TRBJ2-1|TRBD1|TRBV7-3|few
CASSLHHPGTGEGDEQFF
TGTGCCAGCAGCCTGCACCACCCCGGGACAGGGGAAGGCGATGAGCAGTTCTTC
>TRBJ1-5|TRBD1|TRBV7-9|once
CASSDAPGGGSNQPQHF
TGTGCCAGCAGCGACGCCCCAGGGGGCGGGAGCAATCAGCCCCAGCATTTT
>TRBJ2-7|TRBD1|TRBV16|once
CASSRRDRGYEQYF
TGTGCCAGCAGCCGAAGGGACAGGGGTTACGAGCAGTACTTC
>TRBJ1-3|TRBD1|TRBV3-1/TRBV3-2|-
CASSQEDRVRSGNTIYF
TGTGCCAGCAGCCAAGAGGACAGGGTTCGTTCTGGAAACACCATATATTTT
>TRBJ2-1|-|TRBV29-1|-
CSVDRKGDEQFF
TGCAGCGTTGATCGAAAGGGGGATGAGCAGTTCTTC
>TRBJ2-7|TRBD2|TRBV2|once
CASRAGTSFRYEQYF
TGTGCCAGCAGAGCCGGGACTAGCTTCCGATACGAGCAGTACTTC
>TRBJ1-1|TRBD1|TRBV3-1/TRBV3-2|-
CASSQAGTGGTEAFF
TGTGCCAGCAGCCAAGCCGGGACAGGGGGAACTGAAGCTTTCTTT
>TRBJ1-2|-|TRBV10-3|-
CAISRGGGDLYGYTF
TGTGCCATCAGTCGGGGGGGAGGAGATCTCTATGGCTACACCTTC
>TRBJ2-6|-|TRBV6-2/TRBV6-3|-
CASSYGAEGANVLTF
TGTGCCAGCAGTTACGGGGCAGAGGGGGCCAACGTCCTGACTTTC
>TRBJ2-7|TRBD2|TRBV6-2/TRBV6-3|-
CASSYSGGPSYEQYF
TGTGCCAGCAGTTACAGCGGGGGGCCCTCCTACGAGCAGTACTTC
>TRBJ2-5|-|TRBV10-3|-
CAIRPGVQETQYF
TGTGCCATCAGGCCGGGGGTCCAAGAGACCCAGTACTTC
>TRBJ2-1|-|TRBV21-1|-
CASSQTSGRCNEQFF
TGTGCCAGCAGCCAGACTAGCGGGAGATGTAATGAGCAGTTCTTC
>TRBJ1-1|-|TRBV7-9|-
CASSLVAAATEAFF
TGTGCCAGCAGCTTAGTAGCAGCCGCCACTGAAGCTTTCTTT
>TRBJ2-3|-|TRBV7-3|once
CASSLLGVSDTQYF
TGTGCCAGCAGCCTTCTGGGAGTCTCAGATACGCAGTATTTT
>TRBJ2-1|TRBD2|TRBV24-1|-
CATSDRLAGSFNEQFF
TGTGCCACCAGTGACCGTCTAGCGGGAAGTTTCAATGAGCAGTTCTTC
>TRBJ2-3|TRBD1|TRBV11-2|-
CASTGTGGFSSTDTQYF
TGTGCCAGCACCGGGACAGGGGGCTTCTCTAGCACAGATACGCAGTATTTT
>TRBJ1-5|-|TRBV28|-
CASSIAGLSNQPQHF
TGTGCCAGCAGTATCGCGGGGTTGAGCAATCAGCCCCAGCATTTT
>TRBJ1-5|-|TRBV7-9|few
CASSPPGANQPQHF
TGTGCCAGCAGCCCCCCAGGGGCCAATCAGCCCCAGCATTTT
>TRBJ1-2|TRBD1|TRBV2|-
CASSLDRGRYGYTF
TGTGCCAGCAGTTTGGACAGGGGGCGATATGGCTACACCTTC
>TRBJ2-1|-|TRBV30|-
CARAGQGNNEQFF
TGTGCCCGGGCGGGGCAGGGGAACAATGAGCAGTTCTTC
>TRBJ2-2|-|TRBV28|-
CASSYRNTGELFF
TGTGCCAGCAGCTATCGCAACACCGGGGAGCTGTTTTTT
>TRBJ2-1|-|TRBV9|-
CASSVASGGAKNEQFF
TGTGCCAGCAGCGTAGCTAGTGGGGGCGCGAAAAATGAGCAGTTCTTC
>TRBJ1-1|-|TRBV21-1|-
CALGRTGGDCTEAFF
TGTGCCTTAGGCCGGACAGGGGGAGATTGCACTGAAGCTTTCTTT
>TRBJ2-1|TRBD2|TRBV7-2|-
CASSPTSGTYNEQFF
TGTGCCAGCAGCCCGACTAGCGGAACCTACAATGAGCAGTTCTTC
>TRBJ1-6|-|TRBV4-2|-
CASSQEAGHAQGYSPLHF
TGTGCCAGCAGCCAAGAAGCGGGGCACGCACAGGGTTATTCACCCCTCCACTTT
>TRBJ2-1|-|TRBV7-9|-
CASSTWSVNEQFF
TGTGCCAGCAGCACATGGTCAGTCAATGAGCAGTTCTTC
>TRBJ2-6|-|TRBV3-1/TRBV3-2|once
CASSLALGGASGANVLTF
TGTGCCAGCAGTCTAGCACTGGGTGGTGCTTCTGGGGCCAACGTCCTGACTTTC
>TRBJ1-5|-|TRBV6-5|-
CASSYTGTSNQPQHF
TGTGCCAGCAGTTACACAGGGACTAGCAATCAGCCCCAGCATTTT
>TRBJ2-7|-|TRBV6-1|-
CASSAHDREVSSYEQYF
TGTGCCAGCAGTGCTCACGATAGAGAGGTTAGCTCCTACGAGCAGTACTTC
>TRBJ2-7|TRBD2|TRBV7-6|-
CASSLAPGGGAYEQYF
TGTGCCAGCAGCTTAGCGCCTGGGGGAGGGGCCTACGAGCAGTACTTC
>TRBJ1-1|-|TRBV29-1|few
CSVEVGSRTEAFF
TGCAGCGTTGAAGTAGGTTCTAGAACTGAAGCTTTCTTT
>TRBJ2-1|TRBD2|TRBV5-4|-
CASSSGGVGGSYNEQFF
TGTGCCAGCAGCTCGGGGGGTGTCGGAGGCTCCTACAATGAGCAGTTCTTC
>TRBJ2-7|TRBD2|TRBV28|-
CASRSAGTSGYEQYF
TGTGCCAGCAGGTCGGCCGGGACTAGCGGTTACGAGCAGTACTTC
>TRBJ2-2|-|TRBV7-9|-
CASSLLVQNTGELFF
TGTGCCAGCAGCTTACTGGTACAGAACACCGGGGAGCTGTTTTTT
>TRBJ1-4|-|TRBV28|-
CASSLPGLRGEKLFF
TGTGCCAGCAGTTTGCCGGGACTCCGGGGGGAAAAACTGTTTTTT
>TRBJ2-2|-|TRBV7-8|-
CASSPKTWSNTGELFF
TGTGCCAGCAGCCCAAAGACTTGGTCGAACACCGGGGAGCTGTTTTTT
>TRBJ2-5|TRBD2|TRBV9|-
CASSVSGRVGETQYF
TGTGCCAGCAGCGTAAGCGGGAGGGTGGGAGAGACCCAGTACTTC
>TRBJ2-7|TRBD2|TRBV3-1/TRBV3-2|-
CASSQENDAGGPHEQYF
TGTGCCAGCAGCCAAGAGAACGATGCGGGAGGGCCCCACGAGCAGTACTTC
>TRBJ2-1|-|TRBV15|-
CATSRPGASDRRNEQFF
TGTGCCACCAGCAGACCTGGGGCTTCGGACAGAAGGAATGAGCAGTTCTTC
>TRBJ2-2|TRBD1|TRBV7-3|-
CASSSTGTGVAGELFF
TGTGCCAGCAGTTCAACCGGGACAGGGGTTGCCGGGGAGCTGTTTTTT
>TRBJ2-3|TRBD2|TRBV7-3|-
CASSTQPGTSGTLRYF
TGTGCCAGCAGCACCCAGCCCGGGACTAGCGGGACCCTTAGGTATTTT
>TRBJ2-7|TRBD1|TRBV7-9|-
CASSPDWGTGEGEQYF
TGTGCCAGCAGCCCCGATTGGGGGACAGGGGAGGGCGAGCAGTACTTC
>TRBJ2-3|-|TRBV4-3|-
CASSNGRSTDTQYF
TGCGCCAGCAGCAACGGGAGAAGCACAGATACGCAGTATTTT